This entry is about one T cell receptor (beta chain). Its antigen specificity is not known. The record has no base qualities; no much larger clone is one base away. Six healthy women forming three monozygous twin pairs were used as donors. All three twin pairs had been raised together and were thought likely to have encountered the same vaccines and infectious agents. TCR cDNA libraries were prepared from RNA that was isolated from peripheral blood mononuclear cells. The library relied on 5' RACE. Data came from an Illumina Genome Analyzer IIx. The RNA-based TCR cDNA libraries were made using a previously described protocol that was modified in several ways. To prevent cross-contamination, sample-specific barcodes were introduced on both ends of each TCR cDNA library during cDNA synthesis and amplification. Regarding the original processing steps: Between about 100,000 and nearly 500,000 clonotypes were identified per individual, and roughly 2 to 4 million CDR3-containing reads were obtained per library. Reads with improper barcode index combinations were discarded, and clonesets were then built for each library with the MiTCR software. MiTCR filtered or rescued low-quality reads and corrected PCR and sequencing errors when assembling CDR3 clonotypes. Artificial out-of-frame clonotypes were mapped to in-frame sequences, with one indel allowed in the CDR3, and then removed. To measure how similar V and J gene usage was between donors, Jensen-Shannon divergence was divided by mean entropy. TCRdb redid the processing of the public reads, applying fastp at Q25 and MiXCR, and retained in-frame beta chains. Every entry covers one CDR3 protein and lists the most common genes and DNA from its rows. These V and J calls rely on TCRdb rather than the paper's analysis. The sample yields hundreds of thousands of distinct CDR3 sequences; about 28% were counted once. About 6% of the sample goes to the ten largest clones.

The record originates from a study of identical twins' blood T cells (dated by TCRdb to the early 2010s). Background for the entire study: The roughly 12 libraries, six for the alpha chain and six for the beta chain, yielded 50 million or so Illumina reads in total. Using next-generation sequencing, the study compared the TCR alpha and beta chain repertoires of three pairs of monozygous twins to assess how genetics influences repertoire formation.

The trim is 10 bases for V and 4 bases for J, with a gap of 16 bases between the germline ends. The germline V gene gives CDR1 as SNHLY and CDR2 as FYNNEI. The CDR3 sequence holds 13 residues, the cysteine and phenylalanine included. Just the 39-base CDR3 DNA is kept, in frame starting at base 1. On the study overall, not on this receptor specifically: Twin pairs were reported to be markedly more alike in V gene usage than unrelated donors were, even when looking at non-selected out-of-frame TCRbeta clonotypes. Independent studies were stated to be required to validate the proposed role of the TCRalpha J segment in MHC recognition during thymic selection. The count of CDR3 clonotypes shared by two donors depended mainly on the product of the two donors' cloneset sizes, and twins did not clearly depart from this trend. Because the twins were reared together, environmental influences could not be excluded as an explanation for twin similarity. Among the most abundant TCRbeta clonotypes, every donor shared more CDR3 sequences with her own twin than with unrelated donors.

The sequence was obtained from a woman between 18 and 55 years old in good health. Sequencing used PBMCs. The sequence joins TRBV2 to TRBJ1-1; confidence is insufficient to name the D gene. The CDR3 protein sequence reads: CATSSVWGTEAFF. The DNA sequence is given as TGTGCCACCTCCTCAGTGTGGGGCACTGAAGCTTTCTTT.